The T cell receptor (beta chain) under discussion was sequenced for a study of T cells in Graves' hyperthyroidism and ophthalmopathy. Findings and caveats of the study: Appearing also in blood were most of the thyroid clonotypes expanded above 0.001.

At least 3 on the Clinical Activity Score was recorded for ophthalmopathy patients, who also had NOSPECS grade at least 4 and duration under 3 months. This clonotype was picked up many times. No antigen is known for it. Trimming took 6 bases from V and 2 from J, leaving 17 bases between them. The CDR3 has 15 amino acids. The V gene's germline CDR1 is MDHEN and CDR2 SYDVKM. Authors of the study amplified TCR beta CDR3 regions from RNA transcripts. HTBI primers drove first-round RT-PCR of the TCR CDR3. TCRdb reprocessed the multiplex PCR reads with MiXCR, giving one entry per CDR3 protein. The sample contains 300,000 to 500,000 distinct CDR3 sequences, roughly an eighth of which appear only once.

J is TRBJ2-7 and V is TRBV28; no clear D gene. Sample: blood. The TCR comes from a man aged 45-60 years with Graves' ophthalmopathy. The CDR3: CASSLNSVKTYEQYF. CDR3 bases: TGTGCCAGCAGCCTCAATTCCGTGAAAACCTACGAGCAGTACTTC.